These T cell receptor beta chains were read from a single sample in a study of T cell responses to AZD1222 COVID-19 vaccine. The protocol was immunoSEQ multiplex PCR, while the TCRdb copy is restricted to in-frame clones and leaves out a portion. The sample lists over 110,000 clones; under 95% were seen once. Specimen: peripheral blood, collected on day 0 of AZD1222 vaccination. Receptors were obtained from an adult in good health. Both conserved end residues are part of each CDR3. The order of the fields is D gene, clone size, V gene, J gene, CDR3 length, CDR3 protein, CDR3 DNA. D genes are given only for firm matches. The size field is filled for only some rows; it gives once, few, many or a size class.

>.|.|TRBV7-2|TRBJ1-1|13
CASSGPVDTEAFF
TGTGCCAGCAGCGGGCCAGTGGACACTGAAGCTTTCTTT
>TRBD2|.|TRBV7-2|TRBJ2-7|17
CASSLVGLAASSYEQYF
TGTGCCAGCAGCTTAGTGGGACTAGCGGCTAGCTCCTACGAGCAGTACTTC
>.|few|TRBV3-1/TRBV3-2|TRBJ1-3|13
CASSPGTGNTIYF
TGTGCCAGCAGCCCGGGGACTGGAAACACCATATATTTT
>.|few|TRBV19|TRBJ2-4|14
CASTLAAAKNIQYF
TGTGCCAGTACCCTGGCAGCGGCCAAAAACATTCAGTACTTC
>.|.|TRBV7-2|TRBJ1-3|13
CASSTRQGNTIYF
TGTGCCAGCAGCACCCGGCAAGGAAACACCATATATTTT
>TRBD1|.|TRBV29-1|TRBJ2-1|13
CSVFRGTYNEQFF
TGCAGCGTATTCAGGGGGACCTACAATGAGCAGTTCTTC
>.|.|TRBV7-2|TRBJ2-7|16
CASSLTLLGGGLEQYF
TGTGCCAGCAGCTTGACCCTTTTGGGAGGAGGGCTCGAGCAGTACTTC
>.|.|TRBV5-4|TRBJ1-6|14
CASSPHTGNSPLHF
TGTGCCAGCAGCCCGCACACGGGGAATTCACCCCTCCACTTT
>.|.|TRBV27|TRBJ2-4|14
CASSTLAGPNIQYF
TGTGCCAGCAGCACCCTTGCCGGGCCGAACATTCAGTACTTC
>.|.|TRBV6-5|TRBJ1-1|12
CASSYRDREAFF
TGTGCCAGCAGTTATCGCGACAGGGAAGCTTTCTTT
>.|.|TRBV7-9|TRBJ2-3|16
CASSGPPPGSTDTQYF
TGTGCCAGCAGCGGCCCCCCACCTGGAAGCACAGATACGCAGTATTTT
>.|few|TRBV6-4|TRBJ1-1|13
CASSEQEDTEAFF
TGTGCCAGCAGTGAGCAGGAGGACACTGAAGCTTTCTTT
>.|.|TRBV4-3|TRBJ1-2|14
CASSQSVSRGGYTF
TGCGCCAGCAGCCAATCGGTCAGTAGGGGTGGCTACACCTTC
>.|.|TRBV2|TRBJ1-6|13
CASSEGRGSPLHF
TGTGCCAGCAGTGAGGGGAGGGGTTCACCCCTCCACTTT
>.|.|TRBV4-3|TRBJ2-3|15
CASSSSSDGKDTQYF
TGCGCCAGCAGCTCAAGCAGCGACGGGAAAGATACGCAGTATTTT
>.|.|TRBV7-9|TRBJ2-3|15
CASSSLPPRADTQYF
TGTGCCAGCAGCTCCCTCCCCCCCCGAGCGGATACGCAGTATTTT
>.|.|TRBV5-6|TRBJ1-1|11
CASSLPGEAFF
TGTGCCAGCAGCTTGCCAGGTGAAGCTTTCTTT
>.|.|TRBV14|TRBJ1-4|14
CASSQSYPRGKLFF
TGTGCCAGCAGCCAATCGTATCCGAGGGGAAAACTGTTTTTT
>.|.|TRBV3-1/TRBV3-2|TRBJ1-2|15
CASSQDGAPLYGYTF
TGTGCCAGCAGCCAAGATGGAGCGCCTCTCTATGGCTACACCTTC
>.|.|TRBV21-1|TRBJ1-1|17
CASSAEGREWGNTEAFF
TGTGCCAGCAGCGCAGAGGGCAGGGAGTGGGGTAACACTGAAGCTTTCTTT
>.|.|TRBV4-2|TRBJ2-3|14
CASSSRGKADTQYF
TGTGCCAGCAGCTCAAGGGGAAAGGCAGATACGCAGTATTTT
>.|.|TRBV19|TRBJ2-7|14
CASSIVFGGYEQYF
TGTGCCAGTAGTATCGTCTTTGGAGGCTACGAGCAGTACTTC
>TRBD2|.|TRBV7-8|TRBJ2-7|13
CASSPYGLAGVNF
TGTGCCAGCAGCCCATATGGACTAGCGGGAGTAAACTTC
>TRBD1|.|TRBV27|TRBJ1-5|14
CASRTGYSNQPQHF
TGTGCCAGCAGGACAGGGTATAGCAATCAGCCCCAGCATTTT
>TRBD2|.|TRBV19|TRBJ2-1|16
CASSMREAGPQGEQFF
TGTGCCAGTAGTATGAGGGAAGCGGGACCCCAAGGTGAGCAGTTCTTC
>.|.|TRBV19|TRBJ2-1|14
CASSIFSGNNEQFF
TGTGCCAGTAGTATTTTTAGCGGCAACAATGAGCAGTTCTTC
>TRBD1|.|TRBV29-1|TRBJ1-1|12
CSVGQGSSEAFF
TGCAGCGTTGGACAGGGAAGCTCTGAAGCTTTCTTT
>TRBD2|once|TRBV6-6|TRBJ2-1|14
CASSQTGGLDEQFF
TGTGCCAGCAGCCAAACGGGGGGTCTGGATGAGCAGTTCTTC
>.|.|TRBV5-4|TRBJ1-2|15
CASSLVMGGPRGYTF
TGTGCCAGCAGCTTGGTTATGGGGGGACCTAGGGGCTACACCTTC
>TRBD1|.|TRBV7-9|TRBJ1-1|12
CASSVPGGEAFF
TGTGCCAGCAGCGTACCAGGGGGTGAAGCTTTCTTT
>.|.|TRBV12-3/TRBV12-4|TRBJ1-1|13
CASSSGAWPEAFF
TGTGCCAGCAGTTCTGGCGCCTGGCCTGAAGCTTTCTTT